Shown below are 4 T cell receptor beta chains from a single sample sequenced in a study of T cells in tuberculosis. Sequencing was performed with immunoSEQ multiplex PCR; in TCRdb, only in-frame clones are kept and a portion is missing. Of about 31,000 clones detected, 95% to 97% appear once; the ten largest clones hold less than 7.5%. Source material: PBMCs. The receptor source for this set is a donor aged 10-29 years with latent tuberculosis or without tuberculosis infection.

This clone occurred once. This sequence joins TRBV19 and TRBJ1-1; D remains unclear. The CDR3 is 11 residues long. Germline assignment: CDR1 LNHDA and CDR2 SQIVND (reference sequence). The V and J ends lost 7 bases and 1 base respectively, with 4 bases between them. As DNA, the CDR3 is TGTGCCAGTAACAAGAACACTGAAGCTTTCTTT. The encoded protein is CASNKNTEAFF.

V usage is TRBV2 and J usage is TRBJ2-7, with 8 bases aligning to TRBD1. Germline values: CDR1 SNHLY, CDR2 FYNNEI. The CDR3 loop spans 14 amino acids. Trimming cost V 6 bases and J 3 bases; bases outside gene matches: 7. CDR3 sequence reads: CASREGTGGYEQYF. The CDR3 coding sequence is TGTGCCAGCAGGGAGGGGACAGGAGGCTACGAGCAGTACTTC. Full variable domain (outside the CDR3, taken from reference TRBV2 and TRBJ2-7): EPEVTQTPSHQVTQMGQEVILRCVPISNHLYFYWYRQILGQKVEFLVSFYNNEISEKSEIFDDQFSVERPDGSNFTLKIRSTKLEDSAMYFCASREGTGGYEQYFGPGTRLTVT.

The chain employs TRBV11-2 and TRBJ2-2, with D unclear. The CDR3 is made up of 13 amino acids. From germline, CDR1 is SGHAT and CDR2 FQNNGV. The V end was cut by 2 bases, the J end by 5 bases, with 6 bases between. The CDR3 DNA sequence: TGTGCCAGCAGCTTAATCTTGACCGGGGAGCTGTTTTTT. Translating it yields CASSLILTGELFF. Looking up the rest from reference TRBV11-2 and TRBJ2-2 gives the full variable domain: EAGVAQSPRYKIIEKRQSVAFWCNPISGHATLYWYQQILGQGPKLLIQFQNNGVVDDSQLPKDRFSAERLKGVDSTLKIQPAKLEDSAVYLCASSLILTGELFFGEGSRLTVL.

The CDR3 spells CASSSGYEQYF. The CDR3 DNA is TGTGCCAGTAGTAGCGGCTACGAGCAGTACTTC. The chain recombines TRBV19 with TRBJ2-7; no definite D call. Germline V gives CDR1 LNHDA, CDR2 SQIVND (reference sequence). The CDR3 is 11 amino acids. The germline V and J ends were trimmed by 4 bases and 3 bases, with 4 bases remaining between them.